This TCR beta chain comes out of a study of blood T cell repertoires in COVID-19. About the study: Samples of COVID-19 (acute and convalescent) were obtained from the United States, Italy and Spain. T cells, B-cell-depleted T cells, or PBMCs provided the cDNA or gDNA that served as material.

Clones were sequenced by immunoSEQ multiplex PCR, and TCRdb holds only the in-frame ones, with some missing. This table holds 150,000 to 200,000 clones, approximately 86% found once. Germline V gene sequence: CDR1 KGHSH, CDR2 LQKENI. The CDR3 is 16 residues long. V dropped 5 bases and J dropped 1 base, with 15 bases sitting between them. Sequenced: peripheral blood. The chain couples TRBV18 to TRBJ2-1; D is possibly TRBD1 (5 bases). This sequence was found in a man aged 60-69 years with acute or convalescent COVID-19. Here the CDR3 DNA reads TGTGCCAGCTCAAGTCTAGGGGTAGGATCCTACAATGAGCAGTTCTTC. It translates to CASSSLGVGSYNEQFF.